These 20 T cell receptor beta chains were all obtained from the same sample, sequenced in a study of blood T cell repertoires in COVID-19. Using immunoSEQ multiplex PCR, the repertoire was profiled, and TCRdb retains in-frame clones only, with some absent. The sample has about 270,000 clones; about 88% are singletons. The sequencing input was PBMCs or T cells enriched from blood (not recorded which). All receptors derive from a woman in her fifties or sixties who had recovered from COVID-19.

This rearrangement joins TRBV6-5 to TRBJ1-4; D gene unclear. Per the germline V gene, CDR1 is MNHEY and CDR2 is SVGAGI. The V end was cut by 5 bases, the J end by 3 bases, with 10 bases between. CDR3 size: 14 residues. CDR3 region: CASSSGDANEKLFF. As DNA, the CDR3 is TGTGCCAGCAGTAGCGGTGATGCTAATGAAAAACTGTTTTTT.

This chain joins TRBV7-2 and TRBJ1-3; a weak D match, TRBD1 (6 bases). The germline gives CDR1 SGHTA, CDR2 FQGNSA. The CDR3 consists of 17 residues. The germline V and J ends were trimmed by 1 base and 0 bases, with 13 bases remaining between them. CDR3 sequence: CASSLDRATSSGNTIYF. The CDR3 DNA reads TGTGCCAGCAGCTTAGACAGGGCAACCAGCTCTGGAAACACCATATATTTT.

This clone was observed a single time. The chain employs TRBV5-5 and TRBJ2-5; 9 bases fit TRBD2. CDR1 SGHKS and CDR2 YYEKEE come from the germline V gene (reference sequence). With V trimmed by 1 base and J by 2 bases, 9 bases remained unmatched. The CDR3 loop spans 17 amino acids. The CDR3 region is CASSLTQAGGTQETQYF. The CDR3 coding sequence is TGTGCCAGCAGCTTGACGCAAGCGGGAGGAACTCAAGAGACCCAGTACTTC. Supplemented by reference TRBV5-5 and TRBJ2-5, the full variable domain reads DAGVTQSPTHLIKTRGQQVTLRCSPISGHKSVSWYQQVLGQGPQFIFQYYEKEERGRGNFPDRFSARQFPNYSSELNVNALLLGDSALYLCASSLTQAGGTQETQYFGPGTRLLVL.

In DNA form, the CDR3 reads TGTGCCAGCAGTTACTCGAATCCGGGATCGGTCCAGTACTTC. Its protein product is CASSYSNPGSVQYF. The rearrangement joins TRBV6-6 to TRBJ2-5, with D perhaps matching TRBD2 (5 bases). Germline CDR1 MNHNY, CDR2 SVGAGI (reference sequence). V was shortened by 0 bases and J by 10 bases, with 15 bases between the two germline ends. CDR3 size: 14 residues.

The genes are TRBV15 and TRBJ1-5; no clear D gene. Trimming cost V 0 bases and J 2 bases, with 11 bases left between them. The germline V gene has CDR1 LNHNV and CDR2 YYDKDF (reference sequence). The CDR3 loop spans 16 amino acids. The CDR3 is CATSRDFEVGNQPQHF. CDR3 in DNA: TGTGCCACCAGCAGAGACTTCGAGGTCGGCAATCAGCCCCAGCATTTT.

The V call is TRBV16, the J call TRBJ1-2; possibly TRBD1 for D (6 bases). The germline V gene encodes CDR1 KGHSY and CDR2 FQNENV. There are 12 residues in the CDR3. Trimming removed 4 bases from V and 8 bases from J, with 11 bases in between. DNA for the CDR3: TGTGCCAGCAGCCCCCCTAGGGGGGGCTACACCTTC. This codes for CASSPPRGGYTF. The entire variable domain, with the rest obtained from reference TRBV16 and TRBJ1-2, is as follows: GEEVAQTPKHLVRGEGQKAKLYCAPIKGHSYVFWYQQVLKNEFKFLISFQNENVFDETGMPKERFSAKCLPNSPCSLEIQATKLEDSAVYFCASSPPRGGYTFGSGTRLTVV.

The chain couples TRBV28 to TRBJ2-2; 7 nucleotides agree with TRBD1. The germline V gene encodes CDR1 MDHEN and CDR2 SYDVKM. The J segment lost 2 bases and the V segment lost 6 bases, leaving 6 bases of the junction unmatched. The CDR3 has 15 residues. CDR3 coding DNA: TGTGCCAGCAGCCACGGGACAGCTAACACCGGGGAGCTGTTTTTT. It is translated as CASSHGTANTGELFF.

This sequence joins TRBV27 and TRBJ2-7; no clear D. The CDR3 length is 14 residues. With 5 bases removed from V and 3 bases from J, the gap between germline ends came to 14 bases. Germline CDR1 and CDR2: MNHEY and SMNVEV (reference sequence). CDR3 sequence reads: CASSPVTRNYEQYF. In DNA, the CDR3 is TGTGCCAGCAGTCCTGTGACACGAAACTACGAGCAGTACTTC.

This sequence joins TRBV21-1 and TRBJ1-1; the table gives TRBD1 as D, unverified against the DNA. TRBV21-1 is reported as a pseudogene. This CDR3 contains 14 residues. The CDR3 loop is CASSPGTGLTEAFF. The CDR3 nucleotides read TGTGCCAGCAGCCCCGGGACAGGTTTGACTGAAGCTTTCTTT.

CDR3 sequence (DNA): TGTGCCAGCAGCTTAAAACCATCTAGCGGCTCCTACAATGAGCAGTTCTTC. It specifies CASSLKPSSGSYNEQFF. This chain joins TRBV7-3 and TRBJ2-1; 7 bases fit TRBD2. Germline lookup yields CDR1 SGHTA and CDR2 FQGTGA. The V and J ends lost 1 base and 0 bases, in that order; junction bases with no gene match: 6. This CDR3 region has 17 residues.

This chain joins TRBV28 and TRBJ1-2; the D gene is possibly TRBD1 (5 bases). Germline V CDR1 and CDR2: MDHEN, SYDVKM. V lost 6 bases and J 1 base, leaving 12 bases between the germline ends. The CDR3 has 14 amino acids. Written as DNA, the CDR3 is TGTGCCAGCAGCATGATACAGGTTAACTATGGCTACACCTTC. This sequence encodes CASSMIQVNYGYTF.

This chain connects TRBV11-2 to TRBJ2-2; 8 bases are a match to TRBD1. This CDR3 is built from 14 residues. Trimming at V came to 5 bases and at J to 4 bases, leaving 3 bases not matched to a gene. Germline V CDR1 and CDR2: SGHAT, FQNNGV. CDR3 sequence (DNA): TGTGCCAGCAGCCCGACAGGGGTCACCGGGGAGCTGTTTTTT. It codes for CASSPTGVTGELFF.

This chain joins TRBV7-2 and TRBJ2-7, with 13 bases aligning to TRBD2. With V trimmed by 6 bases and J by 4 bases, 9 bases remained unmatched. The CDR3 has 16 residues. The germline CDR1 and CDR2 sequences are SGHTA and FQGNSA. The CDR3 DNA reads as TGTGCCAGCAGACTAGCGGGAGGGACCACTCCGTACGAGCAGTACTTC. Translated: CASRLAGGTTPYEQYF.

J is TRBJ1-1 and V is TRBV28, with 8 nucleotides matching TRBD1. The CDR3 contains 14 residues. The V gene's germline CDR1 is MDHEN and CDR2 SYDVKM. After removal of 1 base from V and 4 bases from J, the junction contained 2 bases not matched to a gene. As DNA, the CDR3 is TGTGCCAGCAGTTTATATACAGGGGGCACTGAAGCTTTCTTT. Amino acid sequence: CASSLYTGGTEAFF.

This chain connects TRBV7-2 to TRBJ1-4, with D hard to call. V dropped 0 bases and J dropped 5 bases, with 10 bases sitting between them. The CDR3 totals 15 residues. CDR1 is SGHTA, CDR2 FQGNSA, per germline. Here the CDR3 reads CASSLAGILNEKLFF. DNA of the CDR3: TGTGCCAGCAGCTTAGCGGGCATTTTGAATGAAAAACTGTTTTTT.

This chain uses TRBV18 with TRBJ1-5; D is unclear. The CDR3 runs to 14 residues. Germline V gives CDR1 KGHSH, CDR2 LQKENI. Trimming took off 3 bases at V and 4 bases at J, with 10 bases between the two ends. The chain's CDR3 is CASSPYGLNQPQHF. DNA for the CDR3: TGTGCCAGCTCACCTTACGGACTAAATCAGCCCCAGCATTTT.

Only a few counts were recorded for this clone. The chain is built from TRBV28 and TRBJ2-7, with D possibly being TRBD2 (5 bases). Germline CDR1 MDHEN, CDR2 SYDVKM. This CDR3 is built from 11 residues. V lost 4 bases, J lost 5 bases, and 6 bases lay in between. Here the CDR3 reads CASSSRDEQYF. CDR3 DNA sequence: TGTGCCAGCAGTTCGAGGGACGAGCAGTACTTC. The entire variable domain, with the rest obtained from reference TRBV28 and TRBJ2-7, is as follows: DVKVTQSSRYLVKRTGEKVFLECVQDMDHENMFWYRQDPGLGLRLIYFSYDVKMKEKGDIPEGYSVSREKKERFSLILESASTNQTSMYLCASSSRDEQYFGPGTRLTVT.

The chain couples TRBV5-6 to TRBJ2-7; no firm D call. V was pared by 0 bases and J by 1 base, with 11 bases between. The length of the CDR3 is 15 residues. Germline CDR1 is SGHDT and CDR2 is YYEEEE. DNA for the CDR3: TGTGCCAGCAGCTTGGCAGTAACACAATCCTACGAGCAGTACTTC. Amino acid sequence: CASSLAVTQSYEQYF.

The chain links TRBV9 to TRBJ1-3; no clear D gene. From germline, CDR1 is SGDLS and CDR2 YYNGEE. The CDR3 spans 12 residues. V shed 4 bases and J shed 6 bases, with 8 bases lying between them. The CDR3 sequence is CASSSLINTIYF. DNA of the CDR3: TGTGCCAGCAGCTCCCTTATAAACACCATATATTTT.

In its sample, this clone was seen a few times. The chain recombines TRBV28 with TRBJ2-7; possible D gene TRBD1, 6 bases. Germline loops: CDR1 MDHEN, CDR2 SYDVKM. The CDR3 loop spans 13 amino acids. V lost 6 bases and J lost 2, with 11 bases in between. The CDR3 loop is CASSRTATYEQYF. The CDR3 region has the DNA TGTGCCAGCAGCAGGACAGCCACCTACGAGCAGTACTTC.